Presented here are 20 T cell receptor beta chains from one specimen sequenced in a study of T cells in narcolepsy. Sequenced by immunoSEQ multiplex PCR; TCRdb stores in-frame clones only, minus some. The table includes about 27,000 clones, approximately 86% detected once. The specimen sequenced was CD45RA- memory CD4+ T cells from PBMCs. The receptor source for this set is a human donor with narcolepsy.

This rearrangement joins TRBV5-1 to TRBJ1-4; 7 bases fit TRBD1. Per germline, CDR1 SGHRS and CDR2 YFSETQ. This CDR3 has 19 amino acids. J was trimmed by 1 base and V by 0 bases; bases with no gene match: 12. The DNA of the CDR3 is TGCGCCAGCAGCTTGGCTGGGACAGTCCCAGGTGGAACTAATGAAAAACTGTTTTTT. It translates to CASSLAGTVPGGTNEKLFF.

V and J are TRBV2 and TRBJ1-6, with D unclear. The CDR3 runs to 14 residues. Germline V gene data show CDR1 as SNHLY and CDR2 as FYNNEI. The ends were cut back, 7 bases at V and 7 bases at J, with 14 bases in the middle. The chain's CDR3 is CASITSLINSPLHF. For the CDR3, the DNA is TGTGCCAGCATTACCTCCCTCATCAATTCACCCCTCCACTTT.

The chain couples TRBV5-6 to TRBJ2-5; tentatively, D is TRBD1 (6 bases). This CDR3 contains 11 residues. Germline loops: CDR1 SGHDT, CDR2 YYEEEE. V lost 4 bases, J lost 9 bases, and 10 bases lay in between. CDR3 nucleotides: TGTGCCAGCAGCACAGGGTTGGCCCAGTACTTC. It specifies CASSTGLAQYF.

CDR3 coding DNA: TGTGCCAGTAGCGGGTTGGCAGATACGCAGTATTTT. It encodes CASSGLADTQYF. This sequence joins TRBV27 and TRBJ2-3, with TRBD2 matching over 7 bases. Germline CDR1 and CDR2: MNHEY and SMNVEV (reference sequence). The ends lost 9 bases at V and 4 bases at J; junction bases unmatched: 4. There are 12 residues in the CDR3.

The chain carries TRBV10-3 and TRBJ1-1; no reliable D call. The CDR3 extends over 14 amino acids. V gave up 0 bases and J gave up 0 bases, with 5 bases separating them. The V gene's germline CDR1 is ENHRY and CDR2 SYGVKD. The CDR3 protein is CAISESRMNTEAFF. For the CDR3, the DNA is TGTGCCATCAGTGAGTCTAGAATGAACACTGAAGCTTTCTTT.

This clone showed up just a few times. The chain links TRBV7-2 to TRBJ1-6; TRBD1 is a possible D gene (6 bases). The ends were cut back, 5 bases at V and 9 bases at J, with 14 bases in the middle. Germline V gene sequence: CDR1 SGHTA, CDR2 FQGNSA. The CDR3 is 14 amino acids. CDR3 sequence (DNA): TGTGCCAGCAGCCAACAGGGAAGAGGTTCACCCCTCCACTTT. Protein product: CASSQQGRGSPLHF.

The V gene is TRBV4-1, the J gene TRBJ2-3; D unresolved. CDR3 length equals 14 residues. Trimming cost V 0 bases and J 0 bases, with 4 bases left between them. Germline CDR1 and CDR2: MGHRA and YSYEKL. CDR3 in amino acids: CASSQDPSTDTQYF. The CDR3 nucleotides read TGCGCCAGCAGCCAAGATCCTAGCACAGATACGCAGTATTTT.

This clone was counted only a few times. V usage is TRBV6-6 and J usage is TRBJ1-6, with 10 bases that match TRBD1. CDR3 length equals 13 residues. Germline V gene lookup returns CDR1 MNHNY and CDR2 SVGAGI (reference sequence). J was trimmed by 9 bases and V by 5 bases; bases with no gene match: 1. CDR3 residues: CASSRDRGSPLHF. The CDR3, as DNA: TGTGCCAGCAGTAGGGACAGGGGTTCACCCCTCCACTTT.

The chain combines TRBV27 with TRBJ1-2; D is perhaps TRBD1 (6 bases). Trimming removed 3 bases from V and 8 bases from J, with 19 bases in between. The germline V gene encodes CDR1 MNHEY and CDR2 SMNVEV (reference sequence). The CDR3 sequence is 15 residues long. The CDR3 DNA follows: TGTGCCAGCAGTTTTGCGCCCAGGGGTTTTTCGGGCTACACCTTC. It codes for CASSFAPRGFSGYTF.

This sequence joins TRBV6-5 and TRBJ1-4; no definite D call. The V end lost 9 bases, the J end lost 3 bases, and 14 bases lay between the germline ends. Germline lookup yields CDR1 MNHEY and CDR2 SVGAGI. This CDR3 contains 14 residues. CDR3 coding DNA: TGTGCCAGTGCTCTGTCTGGACCTAATGAAAAACTGTTTTTT. This sequence encodes CASALSGPNEKLFF.

CDR3 nucleotides: TGTGCCAGCAGTTACGCCCGGGAGACCCAGTACTTC. It translates to CASSYARETQYF. The rearrangement links TRBV6-6 to TRBJ2-5; no firm D call. The CDR3 totals 12 residues. Germline CDR1 is MNHNY and CDR2 is SVGAGI (reference sequence). Between the trimmed V and J ends, which lost 2 bases and 5 bases, there was a span of 6 bases.

The V call is TRBV10-2, the J call TRBJ2-7; 9 bases are a match to TRBD1. CDR1 is WSHSY, CDR2 SAAADI, per germline. This CDR3 is built from 15 residues. V lost 6 bases to trimming and J lost 3 bases; unmatched junction nucleotides: 9. CDR3 loop: CASRNGQGNNYEQYF. For the CDR3, the DNA is TGCGCCAGCAGGAACGGACAGGGGAACAACTACGAGCAGTACTTC.

The chain is built from TRBV11-2 and TRBJ2-7, with D perhaps matching TRBD1 (6 bases). Per germline, CDR1 SGHAT and CDR2 FQNNGV. The germline V and J ends were trimmed by 5 bases and 1 base, with 12 bases remaining between them. There are 14 residues in the CDR3. CDR3 amino acids: CASSTGTLSYEQYF. For the CDR3, the DNA is TGTGCCAGCAGCACAGGGACATTATCCTACGAGCAGTACTTC.

This clone appeared once. V usage is TRBV5-1 and J usage is TRBJ2-3, with TRBD2 matching 11 bases. This CDR3 comprises 15 residues. V lost 4 bases, J lost 6 bases, and 7 bases stayed unmatched. Germline V gives CDR1 SGHRS, CDR2 YFSETQ. CDR3 loop: CASSGASGGSDTQYF. In nucleotides, the CDR3 is TGCGCCAGCAGCGGCGCTAGCGGGGGGTCCGATACGCAGTATTTT. The whole variable domain, filled in from reference TRBV5-1 and TRBJ2-3, reads KAGVTQTPRYLIKTRGQQVTLSCSPISGHRSVSWYQQTPGQGLQFLFEYFSETQRNKGNFPGRFSGRQFSNSRSEMNVSTLELGDSALYLCASSGASGGSDTQYFGPGTRLTVL.

The CDR3 loop is CASSIATHDEVANSPLHF. Here the CDR3 DNA reads TGTGCCAGTAGTATAGCCACACACGATGAAGTGGCGAATTCACCCCTCCACTTT. The chain has TRBV19 and TRBJ1-6; unclear D gene. CDR3 length: 18 residues. Germline V gives CDR1 LNHDA, CDR2 SQIVND (reference sequence). Trimming stripped 1 base from V and 7 bases from J, with 20 bases between. The full variable domain, rest sourced from reference TRBV19 and TRBJ1-6, is DGGITQSPKYLFRKEGQNVTLSCEQNLNHDAMYWYRQDPGQGLRLIYYSQIVNDFQKGDIAEGYSVSREKKESFPLTVTSAQKNPTAFYLCASSIATHDEVANSPLHFGNGTRLTVT.

This chain connects TRBV2 to TRBJ1-2; D is possibly TRBD1 (5 bases). CDR3 size: 19 residues. Deletions cut 0 bases from V and 5 bases from J, with 25 bases between. Germline lookup yields CDR1 SNHLY and CDR2 FYNNEI. CDR3 nucleotide sequence: TGTGCCAGCAGTGAAGCGGGGGGGACGTGGGTGCCCTCTATATATGGCTACACCTTC. Amino acids: CASSEAGGTWVPSIYGYTF.

This clone is a singleton in its sample. V usage is TRBV27 and J usage is TRBJ2-4, with D possibly being TRBD1 (6 bases). Germline V CDR1 and CDR2: MNHEY, SMNVEV (reference sequence). The CDR3 runs 13 residues. The CDR3 DNA reads TGTGAAAGCAGGGGCAGGGGTGGCAACATTCAGTACTTC. Translating gives CESRGRGGNIQYF.

V gene TRBV5-4 combines with J gene TRBJ2-2; 12 bases are shared with TRBD2. V lost 1 base and J lost 5; bases outside the gene matches: 0. Germline assignment: CDR1 SGHNT and CDR2 YYREEE (reference sequence). The CDR3 extends over 15 amino acids. CDR3: CASSLTSGGTGELFF. The CDR3 DNA sequence: TGTGCCAGCAGCTTGACTAGCGGGGGGACCGGGGAGCTGTTTTTT.

This chain links TRBV20-1 with TRBJ2-7, with D possibly matching TRBD1 (6 bases). Trimming took off 8 bases at V and 4 bases at J, with 12 bases between the two ends. The CDR3 spans 11 residues. The germline V gene has CDR1 DFQATT and CDR2 SNEGSKA (reference sequence). CDR3 sequence: CSFGTPYEQYF. CDR3 coding DNA: TGCAGTTTCGGGACACCATACGAGCAGTACTTC.

This clone has only one observation. V gene TRBV10-3 combines with J gene TRBJ1-1; D call uncertain. CDR3 size: 15 residues. Germline lookup yields CDR1 ENHRY and CDR2 SYGVKD. Trimming cost V 3 bases and J 2 bases, with 13 bases left between them. DNA for the CDR3: TGTGCCATCAGTGATTATTCCCGGGAAAACACTGAAGCTTTCTTT. The encoded protein is CAISDYSRENTEAFF.